This TCR beta chain was sequenced in a study of cytomegalovirus exposure and HLA in healthy donors. The study, taken as a whole, reports: Accurate predictions that matched the HLA-A and HLA-B alleles of most subjects were reportedly made from TCR beta sequences.

Concerning this clone: What it binds is not known.

In germline, CDR1 is SGHRS, CDR2 YFSETQ. This CDR3 region has 15 residues. With V trimmed by 3 bases and J by 5 bases, 6 bases remained unmatched. Unrecorded immune exposure was likely among donors, who were nominally healthy when sampled. PCR was performed using 60 Vbeta and 13 Jbeta primers. Using immunoSEQ multiplex PCR, the repertoire was profiled, and TCRdb retains in-frame clones only, with some absent. The sample consists of roughly 55,000 clones, 77% of them appearing once. The chain recombines TRBV5-1 with TRBJ2-5, with 11 positions matching TRBD1. This TCR derives from a female donor in good health and CMV-seronegative. The sequenced sample consisted of PBMCs. The CDR3 here is CASSSGQGGLETQYF. In DNA form, the CDR3 reads TGCGCCAGCAGCTCGGGACAGGGGGGGCTCGAGACCCAGTACTTC.